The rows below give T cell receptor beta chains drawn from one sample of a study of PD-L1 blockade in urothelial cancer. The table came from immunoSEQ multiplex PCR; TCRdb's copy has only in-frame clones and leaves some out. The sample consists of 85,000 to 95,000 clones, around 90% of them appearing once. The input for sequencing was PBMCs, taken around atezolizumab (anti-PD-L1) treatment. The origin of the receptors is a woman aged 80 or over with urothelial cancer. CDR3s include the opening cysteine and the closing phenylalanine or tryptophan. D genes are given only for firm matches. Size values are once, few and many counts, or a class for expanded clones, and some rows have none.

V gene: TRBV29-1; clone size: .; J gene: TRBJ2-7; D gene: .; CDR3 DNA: TGCAGCGTCCTGACAGGAGAATCCTACGAGCAGTACTTC; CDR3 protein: CSVLTGESYEQYF
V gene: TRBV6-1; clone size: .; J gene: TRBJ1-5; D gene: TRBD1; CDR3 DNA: TGTGCCAGCAGCTACAGGGGCAGCAATCAGCCCCAGCATTTT; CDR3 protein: CASSYRGSNQPQHF
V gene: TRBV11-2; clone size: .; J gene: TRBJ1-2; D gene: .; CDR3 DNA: TGTGCCAGCGGGTTGCAGGGGCCGAACTATGGCTACACCTTC; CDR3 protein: CASGLQGPNYGYTF
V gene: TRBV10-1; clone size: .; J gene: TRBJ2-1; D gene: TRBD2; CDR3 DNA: TGCGCCAGCAGTTTTAGCGGGAGTTCCTACAATGAGCAGTTCTTC; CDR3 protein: CASSFSGSSYNEQFF
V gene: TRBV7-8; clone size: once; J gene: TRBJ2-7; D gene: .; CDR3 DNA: TGTGCCAGCAGCCTCCTGACCTGGGGCACCTACGAGCAGTACTTC; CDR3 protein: CASSLLTWGTYEQYF
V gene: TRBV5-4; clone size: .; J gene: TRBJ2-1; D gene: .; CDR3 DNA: TGTGCCAGCAGCTTGGCACCGGGAGTGACCTACAATGAGCAGTTCTTC; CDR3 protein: CASSLAPGVTYNEQFF
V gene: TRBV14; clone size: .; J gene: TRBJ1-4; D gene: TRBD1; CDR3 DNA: TGTGCCAGCAGCCGGGACAGGGGTTTATACGAAAAACTGTTTTTT; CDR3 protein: CASSRDRGLYEKLFF
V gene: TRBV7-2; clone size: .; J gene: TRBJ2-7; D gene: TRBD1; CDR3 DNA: TGTGCCAGCAGCAGAAAGGGACAGGGGGCCTACGAGCAGTACTTC; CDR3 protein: CASSRKGQGAYEQYF
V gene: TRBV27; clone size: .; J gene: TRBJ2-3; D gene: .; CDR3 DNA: TGTGCCAGCAGTTTCCTACCCGCTAGCACAGATACGCAGTATTTT; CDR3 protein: CASSFLPASTDTQYF
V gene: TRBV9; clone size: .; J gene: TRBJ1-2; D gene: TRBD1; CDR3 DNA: TGTGCCAGCAGCGTAGGGGGACAGGGTGGCGGCTACACCTTC; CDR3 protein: CASSVGGQGGGYTF
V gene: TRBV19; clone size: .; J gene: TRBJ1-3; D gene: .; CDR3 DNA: TGTGCCAGTAGAACACAGTTCTCTGGAAACACCATATATTTT; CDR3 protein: CASRTQFSGNTIYF
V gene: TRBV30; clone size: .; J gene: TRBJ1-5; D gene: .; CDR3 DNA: TGTGCCTTCAGGGTAACCGATAGCAATCAGCCCCAGCATTTT; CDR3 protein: CAFRVTDSNQPQHF
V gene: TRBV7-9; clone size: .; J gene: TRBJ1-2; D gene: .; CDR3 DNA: TGTGCCAGCAGCTTAAACCCGACAAACTATGGCTACACCTTC; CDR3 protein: CASSLNPTNYGYTF
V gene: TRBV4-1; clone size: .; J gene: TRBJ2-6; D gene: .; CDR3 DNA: TGCGCCAGCAGCCCGCTTGCAGGGAACGGGGCCAACGTCCTGACTTTC; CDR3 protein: CASSPLAGNGANVLTF
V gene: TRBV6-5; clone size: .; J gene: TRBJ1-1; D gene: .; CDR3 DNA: TGTGCCAGCAGTTACCTCGGGGAGAACACTGAAGCTTTCTTT; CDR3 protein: CASSYLGENTEAFF
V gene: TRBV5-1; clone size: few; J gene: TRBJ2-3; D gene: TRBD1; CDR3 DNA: TGCGCCAGCAGTCCTACCACCACAGGGGGTCGGGCAGATACGCAGTATTTT; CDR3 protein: CASSPTTTGGRADTQYF
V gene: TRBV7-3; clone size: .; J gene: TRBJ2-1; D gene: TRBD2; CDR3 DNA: TGTGCCAGCAGCTTATATCTAGCGGGATACAATGAGCAGTTCTTC; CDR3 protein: CASSLYLAGYNEQFF
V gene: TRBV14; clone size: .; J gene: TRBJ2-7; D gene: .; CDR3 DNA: TGTGCCAGCAGCCAACTCCTGACAGGCGCCTACGAGCAGTACTTC; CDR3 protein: CASSQLLTGAYEQYF
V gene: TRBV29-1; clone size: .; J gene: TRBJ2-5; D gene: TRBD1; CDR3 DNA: TGCAGCGTCGCCGACAGGGGGCGGGCCTCCAACCAAGAGACCCAGTACTTC; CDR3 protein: CSVADRGRASNQETQYF
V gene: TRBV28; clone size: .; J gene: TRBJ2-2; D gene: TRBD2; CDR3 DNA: TGTGCCGACGAACTAGCGGTGAACACCGGGGAGCTGTTTTTT; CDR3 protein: CADELAVNTGELFF
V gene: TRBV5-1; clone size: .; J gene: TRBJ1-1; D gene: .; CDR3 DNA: TGCGCCAGCAGCTTGGTCGGGGGGGGAAACACTGAAGCTTTCTTT; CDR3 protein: CASSLVGGGNTEAFF
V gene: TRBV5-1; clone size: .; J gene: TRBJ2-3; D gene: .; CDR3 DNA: TGCGCCAGCAGCTTGGTGGGGGCCAGCACAGATACGCAGTATTTT; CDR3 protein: CASSLVGASTDTQYF
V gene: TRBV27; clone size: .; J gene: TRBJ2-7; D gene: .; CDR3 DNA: TGTGCCAGCAGTTTAACAGGTACCTACGAGCAGTACTTC; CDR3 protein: CASSLTGTYEQYF
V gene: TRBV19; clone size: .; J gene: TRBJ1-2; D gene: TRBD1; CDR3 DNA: TGTGCCAGTAGTGCCCAAACAGGGGGCGCGACTGGCTACACCTTC; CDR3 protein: CASSAQTGGATGYTF
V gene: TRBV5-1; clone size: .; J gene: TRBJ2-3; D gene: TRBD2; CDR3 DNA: TGCGCCAGCAGCTTTACTAGCGGCACAGCTACGCAGTATTTT; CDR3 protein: CASSFTSGTATQYF
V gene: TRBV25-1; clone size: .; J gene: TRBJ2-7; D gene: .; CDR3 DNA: TGTGCCAGCTCCTTAGAGGAGACGACCTACGAGCAGTACTTC; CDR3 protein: CASSLEETTYEQYF
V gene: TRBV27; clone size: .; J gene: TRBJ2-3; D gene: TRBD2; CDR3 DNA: TGTGCCAGCAGCCCCGGGACTAGCGGCACAGATACGCAGTATTTT; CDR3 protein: CASSPGTSGTDTQYF
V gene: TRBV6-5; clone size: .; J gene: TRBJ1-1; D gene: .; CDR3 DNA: TGTGCCAGCAGTTGGGGGGATATGAACACTGAAGCTTTCTTT; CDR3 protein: CASSWGDMNTEAFF
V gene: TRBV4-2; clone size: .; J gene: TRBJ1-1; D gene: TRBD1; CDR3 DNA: TGTGCCAGCAGCCTACGACAGGGGGAGGACACTGAAGCTTTCTTT; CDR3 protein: CASSLRQGEDTEAFF
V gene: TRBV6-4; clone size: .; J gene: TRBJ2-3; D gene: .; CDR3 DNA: TGTGCCAGCAGCTCACAGGGCACAGATACGCAGTATTTT; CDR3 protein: CASSSQGTDTQYF
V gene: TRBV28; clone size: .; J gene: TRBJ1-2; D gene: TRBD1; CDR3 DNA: TGTGCCAGCAGCGTCAGGGGGGCTAATGGCTACACCTTC; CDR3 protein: CASSVRGANGYTF
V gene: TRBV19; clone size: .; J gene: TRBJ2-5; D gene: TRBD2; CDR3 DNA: TGTGCCAGTAGTGTCGGACTAGCCACAGAGACCCAGTACTTC; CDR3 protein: CASSVGLATETQYF
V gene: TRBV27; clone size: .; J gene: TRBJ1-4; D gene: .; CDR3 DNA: TGTGCCAGCAGTTTTCGAGGGAGGGACGAAAAACTGTTTTTT; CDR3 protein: CASSFRGRDEKLFF
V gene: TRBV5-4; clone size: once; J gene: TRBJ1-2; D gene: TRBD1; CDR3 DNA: TGTGCCAGCAGCCAACCGGGACAGGGGGTTAGCTACACCTTC; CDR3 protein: CASSQPGQGVSYTF